The next 14 T cell receptor beta chains were all read from a single sample in a study of memory CD4+ T cells and cytomegalovirus serostatus. Measured with immunoSEQ multiplex PCR; TCRdb has only the in-frame clones, and not every one. This table holds over 35,000 clones, about three quarters found once. The sort gate was single viable CD3+CD4+CD8-CD45RO+ cells for memory CD4+ T cells. The specimen was memory CD4+ T cells from blood. The receptors were sampled from an adult in good health and CMV-seronegative.

This rearrangement joins TRBV6-1 to TRBJ1-2, with 9 bases fitting TRBD1. CDR1 is MNHNS, CDR2 SASEGT, per germline. V was clipped by 0 bases and J by 3 bases; unmatched bases: 5. The CDR3 spans 16 residues. CDR3 residues: CASSEAQGALYYGYTF. The CDR3 nucleotides read TGTGCCAGCAGTGAAGCACAGGGGGCGCTTTACTATGGCTACACCTTC.

This clone came up once. V is TRBV7-8 and J is TRBJ1-5; 7 bases line up with TRBD1. This CDR3 contains 16 residues. The germline gives CDR1 SGHVS, CDR2 FQNEAQ. V was pared by 2 bases and J by 0 bases, with 4 bases of the junction left unmatched. CDR3 coding DNA: TGTGCCAGCAGCTTACGGACAGGCAATAGCAATCAGCCCCAGCATTTT. This gives the protein CASSLRTGNSNQPQHF.

The chain joins TRBV7-2 to TRBJ1-1; D gene ambiguous. This CDR3 is built from 16 residues. With 5 bases removed from V and 4 bases from J, the gap between germline ends came to 20 bases. Germline CDR1 reads SGHTA; CDR2 reads FQGNSA. The CDR3 sequence is CASSRNRMAGSTEAFF. The CDR3 bases are TGTGCCAGCAGCCGAAACCGGATGGCGGGAAGCACTGAAGCTTTCTTT.

The CDR3 nucleotides are TGTGCCAGCAGAGGAACTAGCGGGGGGGCCAATGAGCAGTTCTTC. Its translation: CASRGTSGGANEQFF. The chain has TRBV25-1 and TRBJ2-1; TRBD2 aligns across 13 bases. CDR3 length equals 15 residues. Germline V gene lookup returns CDR1 MGHDK and CDR2 SYGVNS. Germline trimming cut 6 bases from V and 6 bases from J; bases unmatched to any gene: 5.

This clone showed up just once. The chain links TRBV6-5 to TRBJ1-4, with D perhaps TRBD1 (6 bases). This CDR3 has 15 amino acids. Per the germline V gene, CDR1 is MNHEY and CDR2 is SVGAGI. Trimming removed 0 bases at V and 6 bases at J, with 11 bases between. The CDR3 DNA reads TGTGCCAGCAGTTACTCTATAGGGGGGGATGAAAAACTGTTTTTT. It yields the protein CASSYSIGGDEKLFF.

This chain links TRBV7-2 with TRBJ2-5; 9 nucleotides line up with TRBD2. The CDR3 is 18 residues long. The junction had 12 bases not matched to a gene; V was cut back by 3 bases and J by 1 base. The germline V gene encodes CDR1 SGHTA and CDR2 FQGNSA. The CDR3 loop is CASSFGLRRGGLQETQYF. CDR3 DNA sequence: TGTGCCAGCAGCTTCGGATTACGGCGGGGGGGCCTCCAAGAGACCCAGTACTTC.

The chain combines TRBV30 with TRBJ1-1; 9 nucleotides match TRBD1. The trim removed 7 bases at V and 5 bases at J, leaving 11 bases unmatched. Germline V CDR1 and CDR2: GTSNPN, SVGIG (reference sequence). The CDR3 runs 14 residues. The CDR3 here is CAYNRGREGTEAFF. CDR3 bases: TGTGCCTACAACAGGGGGCGGGAGGGAACTGAAGCTTTCTTT.

The V gene is TRBV5-1, the J gene TRBJ2-1; D unclear. Per germline, CDR1 SGHRS and CDR2 YFSETQ. This CDR3 is built from 12 residues. V dropped 1 base and J dropped 6 bases, with 5 bases sitting between them. The CDR3 DNA follows: TGCGCCAGCAGCTTGAAGGGCAATGAGCAGTTCTTC. This encodes CASSLKGNEQFF.

This chain joins TRBV2 and TRBJ2-5, with D possibly matching TRBD1 (5 bases). Trimming left V 6 bases short and J 4 bases short, with 15 bases between. Germline CDR1 SNHLY, CDR2 FYNNEI. This CDR3 spans 14 amino acids. As DNA, the CDR3 is TGTGCCAGCAGGAAACAGGCTACACGAGAGACCCAGTACTTC. This codes for CASRKQATRETQYF.

The chain joins TRBV7-9 to TRBJ1-1; 9 nucleotides align to TRBD1. V dropped 5 bases and J dropped 4; count of bases not matched to a gene: 8. Germline V gene data show CDR1 as SEHNR and CDR2 as FQNEAQ (reference sequence). The CDR3 runs to 15 residues. The CDR3 protein is CASSKKGQGVTEAFF. The CDR3 DNA sequence: TGTGCCAGCAGCAAAAAGGGACAGGGCGTCACTGAAGCTTTCTTT.

J is TRBJ2-7 and V is TRBV18, with D possibly being TRBD2 (6 bases). The CDR3 totals 16 residues. The germline gives CDR1 KGHSH, CDR2 LQKENI. With 0 bases removed from V and 3 bases from J, the gap between germline ends came to 15 bases. The CDR3, as DNA: TGTGCCAGCTCACCACCGATTCGGGGGATCGACTACGAGCAGTACTTC. Its translation: CASSPPIRGIDYEQYF.

V usage is TRBV6-1 and J usage is TRBJ2-2, with D possibly matching TRBD2 (6 bases). V lost 4 bases, J lost 4 bases, and 13 bases lay in between. From germline, CDR1 is MNHNS and CDR2 SASEGT. The CDR3 is made up of 15 amino acids. The CDR3 loop reads CASSVGGRGTGELFF. As DNA, the CDR3 is TGTGCCAGCAGTGTGGGGGGTCGGGGCACCGGGGAGCTGTTTTTT.

V gene TRBV6-5 combines with J gene TRBJ2-3, with unresolved D. Germline loops: CDR1 MNHEY, CDR2 SVGAGI. Trimming removed 5 bases at V and 1 base at J, with 7 bases between. The CDR3 is 13 residues long. The CDR3 spells CASSDGGTDTQYF. The CDR3 nucleotides are TGTGCCAGCAGTGACGGAGGCACAGATACGCAGTATTTT.

This clone was picked up one time. This chain uses TRBV6-5 with TRBJ1-3; D may be TRBD1 (5 bases). CDR1 is MNHEY, CDR2 SVGAGI, per germline. Trimming took 7 bases from V and 0 from J, leaving 10 bases between them. The CDR3 has 14 amino acids. CDR3 residues: CASTMGPSGNTIYF. CDR3 sequence (DNA): TGTGCCAGCACCATGGGACCCTCTGGAAACACCATATATTTT.